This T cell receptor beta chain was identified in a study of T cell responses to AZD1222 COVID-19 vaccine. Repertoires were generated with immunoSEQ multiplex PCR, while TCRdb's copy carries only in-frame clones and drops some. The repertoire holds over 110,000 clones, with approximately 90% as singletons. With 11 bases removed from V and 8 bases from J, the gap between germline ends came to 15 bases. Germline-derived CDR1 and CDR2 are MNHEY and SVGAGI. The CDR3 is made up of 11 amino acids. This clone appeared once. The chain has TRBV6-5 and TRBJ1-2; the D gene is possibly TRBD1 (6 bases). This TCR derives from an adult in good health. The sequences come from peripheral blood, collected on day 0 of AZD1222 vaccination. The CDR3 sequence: CAGLGGLGYTF. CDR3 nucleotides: TGTGCCGGTCTAGGGGGATTGGGCTACACCTTC.